The 23 T cell receptor beta chains below all came from one sample that was sequenced in a study of T cell repertoires in cytomegalovirus infection. Each CDR3 protein gets one entry after TCRdb re-called the reads with MiXCR. Of some 940,000 distinct CDR3 sequences listed, about a third are singletons. No antigens are known for them. The material was cultured CD8+ T cells from PBMCs, obtained from culture after CMV antigen stimulation. These TCRs come from a human donor in good health (CMV status not recorded). Some clones in this sample may be carry-over from other donors' samples.

The genes are TRBV6-9 and TRBJ2-7; D gene uncertain. This CDR3 region has 13 residues. Per germline, CDR1 MNHGY and CDR2 SVAAGI. V was cut by 5 bases and J by 5 bases, with 13 bases left in between. CDR3 residues: CASSPKVRHEQYV. The CDR3 DNA reads as TGTGCCAGCAGTCCCAAAGTTCGTCACGAGCAGTACGTC.

Regarding this clonotype: This sequence may be a read error, since a much larger clone differs from it by one base. This rearrangement joins TRBV7-9 to TRBJ2-1; 13 bases are a match to TRBD2. CDR1 is SEHNR, CDR2 FQNEAQ, per germline (reference sequence). The CDR3 loop spans 15 amino acids. CDR3 nucleotide sequence: TGTGCCAGCGGCTTAGGACTAGCGGGGGACAATGAGCAGTTCTTC. Residues: CASGLGLAGDNEQFF.

In its sample, this clonotype was seen many times. The genes are TRBV12-3 or TRBV12-4 and TRBJ2-3; 10 nucleotides agree with TRBD2. The CDR3 runs to 14 residues. Germline trimming cut 5 bases from V and 3 bases from J; bases unmatched to any gene: 2. CDR3 amino acids: CASSTSGETDTQYF. The DNA of the CDR3 is TGTGCCAGCAGTACTAGCGGGGAAACAGATACGCAGTATTTT.

This chain uses TRBV4-1 with TRBJ2-2; D is ambiguous. Deletions cut 0 bases from V and 0 bases from J, with 8 bases between. The CDR3 loop spans 16 amino acids. Germline loops: CDR1 MGHRA, CDR2 YSYEKL. The CDR3 bases are TGCGCCAGCAGCCAAGAGGAGTTAACGAACACCGGGGAGCTGTTTTTT. The encoded protein is CASSQEELTNTGELFF.

Comment on this clonotype: Since a much larger clone is just one base distant, this may be a read error. In nucleotides, the CDR3 is TGTACCAGCGGCGAGGGATATAGCAATCAGCCCCAGCATTTT. Encoded protein: CTSGEGYSNQPQHF. The chain joins TRBV6-5 to TRBJ1-5; D is ambiguous. Per germline, CDR1 MNHEY and CDR2 SVGAGI. The CDR3 totals 14 residues.

The J gene is TRBJ2-5, the V gene TRBV6-1; the D gene is possibly TRBD1 (5 bases). The V end was cut by 2 bases, the J end by 1 base, with 8 bases between. Germline V gene lookup returns CDR1 MNHNS and CDR2 SASEGT. This CDR3 comprises 14 residues. The CDR3 nucleotides are TGTGCCAGCAGTGAAACGCAGGGCCAAGAGACCCAGTACTTC. Amino acid sequence: CASSETQGQETQYF.

A few counts support this clonotype. The chain employs TRBV6-1 and TRBJ1-1, with D unclear. This CDR3 is 14 amino acids long. Between the trimmed V and J ends, which lost 4 bases and 1 base, there was a span of 10 bases. In germline, CDR1 is MNHNS, CDR2 SASEGT. The chain's CDR3 is CASSATVRNTEAFF. The CDR3 DNA follows: TGTGCCAGCAGTGCTACAGTGAGGAACACTGAAGCTTTCTTT.

The sample holds a few counts of this clonotype. V gene TRBV24-1 combines with J gene TRBJ2-3; TRBD1 matches at 8 bases. The V gene's germline CDR1 is KGHDR and CDR2 SFDVKD. Trimming cost V 7 bases and J 3 bases; bases outside gene matches: 5. The CDR3 runs 14 residues. In DNA form, the CDR3 reads TGTGCCACCAGCTCCGGGACAGGAACAGATACGCAGTATTTT. It translates to CATSSGTGTDTQYF.

This clonotype was seen repeatedly, ten times or more. The V call is TRBV20-1, the J call TRBJ2-2; the D gene could be TRBD1 or TRBD2 (6 bases each). CDR1 and CDR2 from the germline V gene are DFQATT and SNEGSKA (reference sequence). The CDR3 has 16 amino acids. V lost 3 bases, J lost 3 bases, and 17 bases lay in between. The CDR3 loop is CSARIVERGDTGELFF. CDR3 bases: TGCAGTGCTAGGATCGTAGAAAGGGGGGACACCGGGGAGCTGTTTTTT.

The chain joins TRBV2 to TRBJ2-1, with 8 bases lining up with TRBD1. The CDR3 has 14 residues. From germline, CDR1 is SNHLY and CDR2 FYNNEI. Trimming cost V 4 bases and J 4 bases; bases outside gene matches: 3. CDR3 amino acids: CASSGQGRYNEQFF. CDR3 bases: TGTGCCAGCAGTGGACAGGGGCGTTACAATGAGCAGTTCTTC.

This clonotype was counted ten times or more. The CDR3 region is CASSLGVTDTQYF. As DNA, the CDR3 is TGTGCCAGCAGCTTAGGAGTCACAGATACGCAGTATTTT. The genes are TRBV7-6 and TRBJ2-3; D is undetermined. CDR1 is SGHVS and CDR2 is FNYEAQ in the germline V gene. The CDR3 sequence is 13 residues long. The V end was cut by 1 base, the J end by 2 bases, with 4 bases between.

This clonotype was seen at least ten times. The chain carries TRBV7-8 and TRBJ2-7, with D possibly being TRBD1 (5 bases). The CDR3 loop spans 14 amino acids. Germline V lookup: CDR1 SGHVS, CDR2 FQNEAQ. The germline V and J ends were trimmed by 5 bases and 3 bases, with 14 bases remaining between them. The CDR3 loop reads CASSPTGHFYEQYF. CDR3 bases: TGTGCCAGCAGCCCTACCGGACACTTCTACGAGCAGTACTTC. The variable domain in full, with the rest retrieved from reference TRBV7-8 and TRBJ2-7, is GAGVSQSPRYKVAKRGQDVALRCDPISGHVSLFWYQQALGQGPEFLTYFQNEAQLDKSGLPSDRFFAERPEGSVSTLKIQRTQQEDSAVYLCASSPTGHFYEQYFGPGTRLTVT.

The table lists this clonotype with a few counts. V and J are TRBV19 and TRBJ2-3; possibly TRBD2 for D (5 bases). Per germline, CDR1 LNHDA and CDR2 SQIVND (reference sequence). Trimming shortened V by 3 bases and J by 2 bases, and 12 bases separated the two germline ends. The CDR3 runs to 15 residues. The CDR3 spells CASSIVPGITDTQYF. The CDR3 DNA sequence: TGTGCCAGTAGTATCGTTCCCGGGATCACAGATACGCAGTATTTT.

V and J are TRBV7-9 and TRBJ2-5; 8 nucleotides agree with TRBD2. CDR3 length equals 15 residues. The junction had 9 bases not matched to a gene; V was cut back by 5 bases and J by 4 bases. Germline loops: CDR1 SEHNR, CDR2 FQNEAQ (reference sequence). The CDR3 is CASSPPRGGRETQYF. The CDR3 nucleotides read TGTGCCAGCAGCCCCCCCCGCGGGGGGCGAGAGACCCAGTACTTC.

This clonotype has a count of ten or more. The rearrangement joins TRBV7-2 to TRBJ1-5; D may be TRBD1 (6 bases). Germline CDR1 reads SGHTA; CDR2 reads FQGNSA. This CDR3 contains 17 residues. V was cut by 1 base and J by 5 bases, with 18 bases left in between. In DNA form, the CDR3 reads TGTGCCAGCAGCTTAGTTTTGGACAGAGGCAGTGATCAGCCCCAGCATTTT. Translation gives CASSLVLDRGSDQPQHF.

This chain uses TRBV5-1 with TRBJ2-7; D not certain. V lost 1 base and J lost 0, with 11 bases in between. Germline V gene data show CDR1 as SGHRS and CDR2 as YFSETQ. The CDR3 runs to 15 residues. CDR3 in DNA: TGCGCCAGCAGCTTGTCCAGTTTTAGCTCCTACGAGCAGTACTTC. It specifies CASSLSSFSSYEQYF.

This clonotype came up once. V and J are TRBV5-5 and TRBJ1-3; a possible D gene is TRBD1 (6 bases). The V gene's germline CDR1 is SGHKS and CDR2 YYEKEE (reference sequence). V shed 0 bases and J shed 2 bases, with 12 bases lying between them. CDR3 size: 16 residues. The CDR3 spells CASSLEGGDTGNTIYF. CDR3 DNA sequence: TGTGCCAGCAGCTTGGAGGGTGGGGACACTGGAAACACCATATATTTT.

This chain joins TRBV5-5 and TRBJ1-1; D gene uncertain. The V end lost 0 bases, the J end lost 4 bases, and 13 bases lay between the germline ends. CDR1 and CDR2 from the germline V gene are SGHKS and YYEKEE (reference sequence). This CDR3 comprises 15 residues. Here the CDR3 reads CASSLDRGSVTEAFF. Written as DNA, the CDR3 is TGTGCCAGCAGCTTGGATCGGGGATCGGTCACTGAAGCTTTCTTT.

This clonotype was counted at least ten times. The J gene is TRBJ2-1, the V gene TRBV7-6, with 11 positions matching TRBD2. The CDR3 totals 15 residues. Germline V CDR1 and CDR2: SGHVS, FNYEAQ. Trimming removed 4 bases from V and 4 bases from J; junction bases left unmatched: 3. The CDR3 is CASSSTSGAYNEQFF. The CDR3 bases are TGTGCCAGCAGCTCGACTAGCGGGGCGTACAATGAGCAGTTCTTC.

The rearrangement uses TRBV7-6 and TRBJ1-4, with 7 bases aligning to TRBD1. The CDR3 loop spans 15 amino acids. Germline V gene lookup returns CDR1 SGHVS and CDR2 FNYEAQ. After removal of 5 bases from V and 5 bases from J, the junction contained 8 bases not matched to a gene. This CDR3 is CASSTPGTENEKLFF. The CDR3 coding sequence is TGTGCCAGCAGCACCCCCGGGACAGAAAATGAAAAACTGTTTTTT. The full variable domain, rest sourced from reference TRBV7-6 and TRBJ1-4, is GAGVSQSPRYKVTKRGQDVALRCDPISGHVSLYWYRQALGQGPEFLTYFNYEAQQDKSGLPNDRFSAERPEGSISTLTIQRTEQRDSAMYRCASSTPGTENEKLFFGSGTQLSVL.

As for this clonotype: An end of the junction does not agree with germline; a read error may underlie this. The chain couples TRBV7-9 to TRBJ1-4; D uncertain. Germline V CDR1 and CDR2: SEHNR, FQNEAQ (reference sequence). The CDR3 has 15 residues. The CDR3 nucleotides are TGTGCCAACAGCTCCTCGGACCCAAGTGGCGAAAAACTGTTTTTT. The encoded protein is CANSSSDPSGEKLFF.

This clonotype was found a few times. CDR3 loop: CASSAYRGERAGELFF. DNA for the CDR3: TGTGCCAGCAGTGCCTACAGGGGAGAGAGAGCCGGGGAGCTGTTTTTT. V gene TRBV28 combines with J gene TRBJ2-2; 7 bases are shared with TRBD1. Germline trimming cut 5 bases from V and 6 bases from J; bases unmatched to any gene: 12. CDR3 size: 16 residues. The germline CDR1 and CDR2 sequences are MDHEN and SYDVKM.

This clonotype was seen at least ten times. The genes are TRBV7-2 and TRBJ1-2, with D possibly TRBD1 on 6 matching bases. This CDR3 is 17 amino acids long. CDR1 SGHTA and CDR2 FQGNSA come from the germline V gene. Deletions cut 4 bases from V and 2 bases from J, with 20 bases between. CDR3: CASSSYRRGGPNYGYTF. CDR3 coding DNA: TGTGCCAGCAGCTCCTACCGTCGTGGGGGGCCGAACTATGGCTACACCTTC.